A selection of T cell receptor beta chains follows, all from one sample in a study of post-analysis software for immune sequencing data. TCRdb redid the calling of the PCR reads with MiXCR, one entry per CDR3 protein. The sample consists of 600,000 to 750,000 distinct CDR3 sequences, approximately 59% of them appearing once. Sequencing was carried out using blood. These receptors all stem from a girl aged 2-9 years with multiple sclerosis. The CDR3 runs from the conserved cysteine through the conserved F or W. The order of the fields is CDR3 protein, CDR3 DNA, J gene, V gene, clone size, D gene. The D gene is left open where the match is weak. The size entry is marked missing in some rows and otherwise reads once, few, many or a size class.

CASSKDRSSYEQYF	TGTGCCAGCAGTAAAGACAGGAGCTCCTACGAGCAGTACTTC	TRBJ2-7	TRBV12-3/TRBV12-4	NA	NA
CASNLKGTDTQYF	TGTGCCAGCAACCTCAAGGGAACAGATACGCAGTATTTT	TRBJ2-3	TRBV6-6	NA	NA
CASSFWASGEQFF	TGTGCCAGCAGTTTCTGGGCGTCAGGGGAGCAGTTCTTC	TRBJ2-1	TRBV27	once	NA
CASSLVAGLSTDTQYF	TGTGCCAGCAGCTTAGTGGCGGGGCTTAGCACAGATACGCAGTATTTT	TRBJ2-3	TRBV7-2	NA	NA
CASSPTLNEQFF	TGTGCCAGCAGCCCGACGCTCAATGAGCAGTTCTTC	TRBJ2-1	TRBV7-2	NA	NA
CASSLEGKASYGYTF	TGCGCCAGCAGCTTGGAGGGGAAGGCCTCCTATGGCTACACCTTC	TRBJ1-2	TRBV5-1	NA	NA
CASSLAPGSYGYTF	TGCGCCAGCAGCTTGGCTCCCGGTTCCTATGGCTACACCTTC	TRBJ1-2	TRBV5-1	few	NA
CAWSVRREETQYF	TGTGCCTGGAGTGTTAGGCGGGAAGAGACCCAGTACTTC	TRBJ2-5	TRBV30	NA	NA
CASTRSGGTSSEQYF	TGCGCCAGCACTCGCAGCGGCGGGACGTCTAGCGAGCAGTACTTC	TRBJ2-7	TRBV5-1	once	NA
CASSLHREWTDNEQFF	TGTGCCAGCAGTCTCCACCGGGAATGGACGGACAATGAGCAGTTCTTC	TRBJ2-1	TRBV6-2/TRBV6-3	NA	NA
CSVDGLVGGEKGETQYF	TGCAGCGTTGATGGGCTGGTCGGCGGGGAAAAGGGGGAGACCCAGTACTTC	TRBJ2-5	TRBV29-1	few	NA
CATSRDSMDEKLFF	TGTGCCACCAGCCGGGACAGCATGGATGAAAAACTGTTTTTT	TRBJ1-4	TRBV15	NA	TRBD1
CASRPRDRGIYEQYF	TGTGCCAGCAGACCCCGGGACAGGGGGATCTACGAGCAGTACTTC	TRBJ2-7	TRBV27	NA	TRBD1
CSARFTGTLFSYNEQFF	TGCAGTGCTCGCTTTACCGGGACTCTATTTTCCTACAATGAGCAGTTCTTC	TRBJ2-1	TRBV20-1	NA	NA
CASSPGRGYNEQYF	TGTGCCAGCAGCCCTGGGCGGGGGTACAATGAGCAGTACTTC	TRBJ2-7	TRBV6-5	once	TRBD2
CASSAIGSGRGLETQYF	TGCGCCAGCAGCGCCATCGGAAGCGGGAGGGGGTTAGAGACCCAGTACTTC	TRBJ2-5	TRBV5-1	NA	TRBD2
CSPRGRVRNQPQHF	TGCAGCCCCAGGGGGCGAGTACGCAATCAGCCCCAGCATTTT	TRBJ1-5	TRBV20-1	NA	TRBD1
CASSLTGGVQRVYGYTF	TGTGCCAGCAGCTTGACAGGGGGCGTTCAGCGCGTCTATGGCTACACCTTC	TRBJ1-2	TRBV12-1	few	NA
CSVVTSGANVLTF	TGCAGCGTTGTAACGTCTGGGGCCAACGTCCTGACTTTC	TRBJ2-6	TRBV29-1	NA	NA
CVSSLTPDYGYTF	TGCGTCAGCAGCTTGACCCCGGACTATGGCTACACCTTC	TRBJ1-2	TRBV5-1	once	NA
CASSYQPGQGDVIQYF	TGTGCCAGCAGCTACCAACCGGGACAGGGGGATGTCATTCAGTACTTC	TRBJ2-4	TRBV7-9	NA	TRBD1
CASSYGQHNNSPLHF	TGTGCCAGCAGTTACGGACAGCACAATAATTCACCCCTCCACTTT	TRBJ1-6	TRBV6-5	once	NA
CASSPGTESNQPQHF	TGCGCCAGCAGCCCGGGGACTGAAAGCAATCAGCCCCAGCATTTT	TRBJ1-5	TRBV5-1	NA	NA
CSVEDPDREAYNEQFF	TGCAGCGTTGAAGATCCGGACAGGGAAGCCTACAATGAGCAGTTCTTC	TRBJ2-1	TRBV29-1	few	TRBD1
CASNPSGSQETQYF	TGTGCCAGCAACCCTTCGGGCAGCCAAGAGACCCAGTACTTC	TRBJ2-5	TRBV7-8	few	NA
CASSQATGGNEQFF	TGCGCCAGCAGCCAAGCGACAGGCGGCAATGAGCAGTTCTTC	TRBJ2-1	TRBV4-3	NA	NA
CASSGGENTEAFF	TGTGCCAGCAGTGGGGGGGAGAACACTGAAGCTTTCTTT	TRBJ1-1	TRBV2	NA	NA
CASSPTGRVPYEQYF	TGTGCCAGCAGCCCTACAGGGCGCGTCCCCTACGAGCAGTACTTC	TRBJ2-7	TRBV4-2	NA	NA
CAISSGTSDEQYF	TGTGCCATCAGCTCCGGGACTAGCGACGAGCAGTACTTC	TRBJ2-7	TRBV10-3	NA	TRBD2
CASSPPLGLAGDEQYF	TGTGCCAGCTCACCACCGCTGGGACTAGCGGGAGACGAGCAGTACTTC	TRBJ2-7	TRBV18	NA	TRBD2
CASSSRTGTGFSDTQYF	TGTGCCAGCAGCTCACGAACCGGGACAGGGTTTTCTGATACGCAGTATTTT	TRBJ2-3	TRBV11-2	NA	TRBD1
CASSLVGDLRDPSFKMNTEAFF	TGCGCCAGCAGCTTGGTAGGGGACTTACGGGACCCGTCATTTAAAATGAACACTGAAGCTTTCTTT	TRBJ1-1	TRBV5-1	NA	NA
CSASPPVGILETQYF	TGCAGTGCTTCCCCCCCGGTAGGAATTTTGGAGACCCAGTACTTC	TRBJ2-5	TRBV20-1	NA	NA
CASSYSTGRKEKLFF	TGTGCCAGCAGTTACTCGACAGGGAGAAAGGAAAAACTGTTTTTT	TRBJ1-4	TRBV6-6	NA	TRBD1
CSVRSQETQYF	TGCAGCGTGCGGTCTCAAGAGACCCAGTACTTC	TRBJ2-5	TRBV29-1	NA	NA
CASSARREVQYF	TGCGCCAGCAGCGCGCGGAGGGAGGTCCAGTACTTC	TRBJ2-5	TRBV5-1	NA	NA
CASSQPPTYEQYF	TGTGCCAGCAGCCAACCGCCTACCTACGAGCAGTACTTC	TRBJ2-7	TRBV3-1	NA	NA
CASSEATSGGCNEQFF	TGTGCCAGCAGTGAAGCGACTAGCGGGGGGTGCAATGAGCAGTTCTTC	TRBJ2-1	TRBV6-1	few	TRBD2
CAGRIDRGHNEQFF	TGTGCCGGCAGAATCGACAGGGGCCACAATGAGCAGTTCTTC	TRBJ2-1	TRBV6-5	NA	TRBD1
CASSLRDWYKAGELFF	TGCGCCAGCAGCCTCCGCGATTGGTACAAGGCCGGGGAGCTGTTTTTT	TRBJ2-2	TRBV4-3	NA	NA